This T cell receptor beta chain originates from a study of regulatory T cells in long-lasting Graves disease. Time point reported: persistent/refractory GD, antithyroid drugs over 5 years with positive TRAb. TCR sequences were obtained from RNA taken from PBMCs. Regarding the study as a whole: There were preferences for TRBV28, TRBJ1-2 and TRBJ2-5 in persistent disease.

Sequencing libraries for TCR beta were prepared with iRepertoire HTBI primers and Arm-PCR of CDR3 regions. TCRdb independently ran MiXCR on the multiplex PCR reads; one entry per CDR3 protein. This sample has more than 350,000 distinct CDR3 sequences, with around a fifth found just once. Trimming took off 3 bases at V and 6 bases at J, with 12 bases between the two ends. This CDR3 is 13 amino acids long. Germline-derived CDR1 and CDR2 are MDHEN and SYDVKM. This clonotype was picked up many times. Its antigen is unidentified. The receptor was derived from a female donor with Graves disease. The chain recombines TRBV28 with TRBJ2-7; D remains ambiguous. The sample consisted of peripheral blood mononuclear cells (PBMCs), taken when the disease was refractory, from a patient treated with antithyroid drugs. The chain's CDR3 is CASSLAMGPEQYF. In DNA, the CDR3 is TGTGCCAGCAGTTTGGCCATGGGTCCCGAGCAGTACTTC.